This TCR beta chain was identified during a study of CD8 T cells in ankylosing spondylitis. Study results and limitations: CD8+ disease-linked clones were present at relatively low frequencies in blood.

Quantitative barcoded 5'-RACE was used to prepare TCR beta libraries. Each CDR3 protein gets one entry after TCRdb re-called the 5' RACE reads with MiXCR. The data show fewer than 350,000 distinct CDR3 sequences, with approximately 10% seen just once and roughly 9% held by the top ten. Comments on this clonotype: What it recognizes is unknown.

Sample: blood, either unsorted or a sorted T cell fraction (not recorded which). The receptor was derived from a female donor with ankylosing spondylitis or in good health (not recorded which).

CDR3 bases: TGCGCCAGCAGTGAGGGGGACCCAGCTGCGGATGAGCAGTTCTTC. This codes for CASSEGDPAADEQFF. This chain uses TRBV10-2 with TRBJ2-1, with D perhaps given as TRBD1 or TRBD2 (5 bases each). V dropped 2 bases and J dropped 8 bases, with 16 bases sitting between them. The germline gives CDR1 WSHSY, CDR2 SAAADI. The CDR3 loop spans 15 amino acids.